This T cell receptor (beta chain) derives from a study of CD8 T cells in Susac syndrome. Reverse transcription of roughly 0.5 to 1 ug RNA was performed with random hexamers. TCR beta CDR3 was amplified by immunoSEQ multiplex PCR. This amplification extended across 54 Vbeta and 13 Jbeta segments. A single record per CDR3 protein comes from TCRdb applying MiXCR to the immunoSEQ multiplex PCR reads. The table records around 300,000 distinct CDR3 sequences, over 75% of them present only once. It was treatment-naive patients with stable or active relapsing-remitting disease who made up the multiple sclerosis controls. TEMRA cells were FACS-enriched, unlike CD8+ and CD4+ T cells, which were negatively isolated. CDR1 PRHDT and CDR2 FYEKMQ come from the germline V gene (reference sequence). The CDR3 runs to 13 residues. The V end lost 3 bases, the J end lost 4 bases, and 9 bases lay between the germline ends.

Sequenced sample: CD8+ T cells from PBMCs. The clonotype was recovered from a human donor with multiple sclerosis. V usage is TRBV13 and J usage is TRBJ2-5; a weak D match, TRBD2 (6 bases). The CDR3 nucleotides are TGTGCCAGCAGCTTGGGACTCTTAGAGACCCAGTACTTC. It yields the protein CASSLGLLETQYF.